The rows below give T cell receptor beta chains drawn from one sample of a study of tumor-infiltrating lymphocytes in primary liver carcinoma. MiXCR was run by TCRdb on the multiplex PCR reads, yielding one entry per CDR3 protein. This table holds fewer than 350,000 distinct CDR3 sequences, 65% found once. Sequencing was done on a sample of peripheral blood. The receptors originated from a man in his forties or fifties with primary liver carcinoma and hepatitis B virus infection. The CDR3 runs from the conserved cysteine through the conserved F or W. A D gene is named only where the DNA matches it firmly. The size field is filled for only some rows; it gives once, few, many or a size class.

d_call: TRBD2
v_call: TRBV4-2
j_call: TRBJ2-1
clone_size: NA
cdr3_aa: CASSQATGGSFDEQFF
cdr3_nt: TGTGCCAGCAGCCAAGCGACGGGAGGGTCTTTCGATGAGCAGTTCTTC

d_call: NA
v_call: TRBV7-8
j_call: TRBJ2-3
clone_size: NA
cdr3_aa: CASSSGRRGDTQYF
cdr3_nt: TGTGCCAGCAGCTCGGGACGGCGGGGAGATACGCAGTATTTT

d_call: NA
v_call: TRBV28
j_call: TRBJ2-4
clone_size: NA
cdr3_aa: CASSMGGVQKNIRYF
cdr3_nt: TGTGCCAGCAGTATGGGGGGAGTACAGAAAAACATTCGGTACTTC

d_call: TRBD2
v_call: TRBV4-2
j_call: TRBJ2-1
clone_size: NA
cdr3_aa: CTSSHAGVWNEQFF
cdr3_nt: TGTACCAGCAGCCATGCGGGAGTTTGGAATGAGCAGTTCTTC

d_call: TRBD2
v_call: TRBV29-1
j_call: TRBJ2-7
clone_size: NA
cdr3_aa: CGVEEPSGSDEQYF
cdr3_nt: TGTGGCGTTGAAGAACCCAGCGGGAGCGACGAGCAGTACTTC

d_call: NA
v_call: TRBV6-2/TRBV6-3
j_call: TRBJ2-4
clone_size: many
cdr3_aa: CASGDGLAKNIQYF
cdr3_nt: TGTGCCAGTGGGGACGGTCTAGCCAAAAACATTCAGTACTTC

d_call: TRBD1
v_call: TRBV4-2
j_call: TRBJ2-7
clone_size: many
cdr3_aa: CASSQVGGQGSRGQYF
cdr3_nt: TGTGCCAGCAGCCAAGTCGGGGGACAGGGCTCCCGGGGGCAGTACTTC

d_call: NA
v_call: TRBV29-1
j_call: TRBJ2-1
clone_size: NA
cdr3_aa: CSVDHTQGNEQFF
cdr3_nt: TGCAGTGTTGACCATACACAAGGGAATGAGCAGTTCTTC

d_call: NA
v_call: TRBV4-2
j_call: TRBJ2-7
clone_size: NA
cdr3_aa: CASSRDVLVGGGELYF
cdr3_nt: TGTGCCAGCAGCCGAGACGTGTTAGTGGGAGGAGGGGAGCTGTACTTC

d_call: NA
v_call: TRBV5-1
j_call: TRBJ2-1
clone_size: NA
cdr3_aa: CASSLALGGPGDEQFF
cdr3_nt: TGCGCCAGCAGCTTGGCCCTCGGCGGGCCTGGGGATGAGCAGTTCTTC

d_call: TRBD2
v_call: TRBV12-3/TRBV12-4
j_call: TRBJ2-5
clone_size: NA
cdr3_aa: CASSLGGRSRETQYF
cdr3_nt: TGTGCCAGCAGTCTCGGCGGGAGGTCGCGGGAGACCCAGTACTTC

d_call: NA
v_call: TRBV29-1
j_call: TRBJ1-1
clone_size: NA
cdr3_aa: CSVTPGWGVNTEAFF
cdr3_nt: TGCAGCGTTACCCCAGGTTGGGGGGTGAACACTGAAGCTTTCTTT